The text below deals with one T cell receptor (beta chain). Its antigen is not identified. Germline values: CDR1 KGHDR, CDR2 SFDVKD. Trimming removed 4 bases from V and 0 bases from J; junction bases left unmatched: 7. The CDR3 sequence is 17 residues long. The sample comes from a study of blood T cells in healthy people across ages. General observations from the study: A roughly linear fall in TCR beta diversity per million T cells was seen with increasing age.

The use of a sample-barcoded 5' primer and a J-beta primer mix characterized a second PCR of roughly 7 to 11 cycles. Researchers report that each sample yielded at least 2.5 million CDR3-containing paired-end reads. Each CDR3 protein is one row after TCRdb ran MiXCR on the 5' RACE reads. Here the sample spans approximately 960,000 distinct CDR3 sequences, 25% to 35% being singletons. These data also formed part of another study, on T cells of mothers and their children. That paper states: Several million TCR beta reads per child versus over 8 million per mother.

The source material was blood. The TCR comes from a middle-aged woman in good health. The chain couples TRBV24-1 to TRBJ2-1; 8 nucleotides line up with TRBD2. CDR3 bases: TGTGCCACCAGTGACCGGGCGGGGGGAGGCTCCTACAATGAGCAGTTCTTC. Translation: CATSDRAGGGSYNEQFF.